This is a list of T cell receptor beta chains from one sample in a study of radiotherapy plus CTLA-4 blockade in lung cancer. Using immunoSEQ multiplex PCR, the repertoire was profiled, and TCRdb retains in-frame clones only, with some absent. Among around 77,000 clones listed, under 75% were seen once. The sequencing used peripheral blood, collected from a patient treated with radiotherapy plus ipilimumab. The receptors originated from a human donor with non-small cell lung cancer whose response to radiotherapy plus ipilimumab could not be evaluated. Both conserved end residues are part of each CDR3. A D gene is named only where the DNA matches it firmly. Only part of the rows carry a size: once, few, many, or a class if the clone is expanded.

. | . | TRBJ1-1 | TRBV28 | TGTGCCAGCAGCCCAGAGGGGGTAGGAGGAGCTTTCTTT | CASSPEGVGGAFF
. | . | TRBJ2-1 | TRBV15 | TGTGCCACCAGCAGACTCCCGACTAGGGGGCAGTTCTTC | CATSRLPTRGQFF
TRBD1 | . | TRBJ2-6 | TRBV7-2 | TGTGCCAGCAGCGGGGGACAGGGAGACTCTGGGGCCAACGTCCTGACTTTC | CASSGGQGDSGANVLTF
. | . | TRBJ2-5 | TRBV29-1 | TGCAGCGTTGAAGATCCGAGAGAGACCCAGTACTTC | CSVEDPRETQYF
. | . | TRBJ1-1 | TRBV6-5 | TGTGCCAGCAGTACACGCGGGGGCACTGAAGCTTTCTTT | CASSTRGGTEAFF
TRBD1 | . | TRBJ1-1 | TRBV5-1 | TGCGCCAGCAGCTTGGAGTCAGGGGGCCGGACTGAAGCTTTCTTT | CASSLESGGRTEAFF
. | . | TRBJ1-1 | TRBV2 | TGTGCCAGCAGTGAAGAGGGGCCGAGGTACACTGAAGCTTTCTTT | CASSEEGPRYTEAFF
TRBD1 | . | TRBJ1-2 | TRBV7-9 | TGTGCCAGCAGCTTACCCCCGGGACAGGCAAAAGGCTACACCTTC | CASSLPPGQAKGYTF
. | . | TRBJ2-1 | TRBV5-4 | TGTGCCAGCAGTCCAACCCCGGGAGAGGGGTCCTACAATGAGCAGTTCTTC | CASSPTPGEGSYNEQFF
. | . | TRBJ1-1 | TRBV7-2 | TGTGCCAGCAGCTTAAATTCGCAGACTGAAGCTTTCTTT | CASSLNSQTEAFF
. | few | TRBJ2-5 | TRBV7-2 | TGTGCCAGCAGCTTACGGGGATACCAAGAGACCCAGTACTTC | CASSLRGYQETQYF
. | . | TRBJ1-1 | TRBV19 | TGTGCCAGTACTAACAGGGCTCGAGGTGAAGCTTTCTTT | CASTNRARGEAFF
. | . | TRBJ1-1 | TRBV7-5 | TGTGCCAGAAGCTTCGAACAGGAGATGAACACTGAAGCTTTCTTT | CARSFEQEMNTEAFF
TRBD1 | . | TRBJ1-5 | TRBV19 | TGTGCCAGTAGCGGCGTAGACAGGGAGGCCCTCCAGCATTTT | CASSGVDREALQHF
TRBD2 | . | TRBJ2-1 | TRBV18 | TGTGCCAGCTCAGTAGCGGGAGATTCCAATGAGCAGTTCTTC | CASSVAGDSNEQFF
. | . | TRBJ2-7 | TRBV28 | TGTGCCAGCACTGTTCTGTTCTCCTACGAGCAGTACTTC | CASTVLFSYEQYF